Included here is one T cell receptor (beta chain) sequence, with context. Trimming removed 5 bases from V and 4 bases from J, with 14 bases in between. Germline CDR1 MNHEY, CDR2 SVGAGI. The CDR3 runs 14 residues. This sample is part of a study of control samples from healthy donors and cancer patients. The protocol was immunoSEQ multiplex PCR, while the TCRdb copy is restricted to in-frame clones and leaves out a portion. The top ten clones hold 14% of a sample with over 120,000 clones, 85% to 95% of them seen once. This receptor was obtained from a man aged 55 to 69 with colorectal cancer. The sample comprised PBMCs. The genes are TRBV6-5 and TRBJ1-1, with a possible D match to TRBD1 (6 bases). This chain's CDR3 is CASSRAQGGTEAFF. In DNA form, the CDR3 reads TGTGCCAGCAGTAGAGCACAGGGCGGCACTGAAGCTTTCTTT.